This T cell receptor (beta chain) was identified during a study of molecular identifiers for immune sequencing clone quantification. The CDR3 contains 15 residues. Per the germline V gene, CDR1 is SGHDT and CDR2 is YYEEEE. Trimming removed 4 bases at V and 0 bases at J, with 12 bases between. TCRdb passed the PCR reads through MiXCR, listing each CDR3 protein once. Altogether about 320,000 distinct CDR3 sequences are present, around a fifth being singletons, with the ten largest covering 0.7% to 0.9%. This clonotype was detected many times. This clonotype originated in a human donor in good health. Some libraries in this study had Jurkat cell RNA spiked in. The sample comprised naive CD8+ T cells from blood, with Jurkat cell RNA spiked in. Subset reported: FACS-sorted CD8+CD4-CCR7+CD45RA+ naive T cells. The chain couples TRBV5-6 to TRBJ2-3; a possible D gene is TRBD2 (6 bases). Written as DNA, the CDR3 is TGTGCCAGCAGCGGGGAGGTCGGAAGCACAGATACGCAGTATTTT. Amino acids: CASSGEVGSTDTQYF.